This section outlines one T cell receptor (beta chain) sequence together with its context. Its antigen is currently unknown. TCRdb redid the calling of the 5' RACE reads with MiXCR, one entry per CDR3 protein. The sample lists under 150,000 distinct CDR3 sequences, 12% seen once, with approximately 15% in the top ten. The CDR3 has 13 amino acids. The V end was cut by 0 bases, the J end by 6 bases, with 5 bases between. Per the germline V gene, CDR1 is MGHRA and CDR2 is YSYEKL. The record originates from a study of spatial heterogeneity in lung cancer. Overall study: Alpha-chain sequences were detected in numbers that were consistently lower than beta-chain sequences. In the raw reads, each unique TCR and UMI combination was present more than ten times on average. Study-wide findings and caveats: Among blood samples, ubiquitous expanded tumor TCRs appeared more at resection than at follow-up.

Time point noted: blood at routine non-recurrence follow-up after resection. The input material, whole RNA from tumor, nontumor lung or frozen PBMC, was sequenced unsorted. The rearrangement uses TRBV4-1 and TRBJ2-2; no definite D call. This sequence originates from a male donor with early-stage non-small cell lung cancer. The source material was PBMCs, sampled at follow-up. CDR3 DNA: TGCGCCAGCAGCCAAGATGGGCCCGGGGAGCTGTTTTTT. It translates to CASSQDGPGELFF.